The 12 T cell receptor beta chains below were found in one sample sequenced in a study of cytomegalovirus exposure and HLA in healthy donors (TCRdb year 2017). The method behind the library was the immunoSEQ multiplex PCR assay. TCRdb mirrors the immuneACCESS table, restricted to in-frame sequences. Some clones are absent from its copies; in checked studies, under half trace to an unresolved V gene, and the reason for the others is unknown. This sample has around 160,000 clones in its table, and about four fifths of those were observed once. Roughly 10% of the sample is in the top ten clones. Source material: PBMCs. The source is a man aged 30 to 39 in good health and CMV-seropositive.

The V and J genes are TRBV19 and TRBJ1-2; 10 bases are shared with TRBD1. V lost 8 bases and J lost 5; bases outside the gene matches: 8. CDR1 is LNHDA, CDR2 SQIVND, per germline (reference sequence). The CDR3 is made up of 14 amino acids. The CDR3 DNA follows: TGTGCCAGTCGAGCCGGGACAGGGGATTATGGCTACACCTTC. This translates into CASRAGTGDYGYTF.

This chain joins TRBV5-1 and TRBJ2-3, with 9 bases that match TRBD1. V shed 1 base, J shed 4 bases, and the junction held 13 bases outside the gene matches. The CDR3 spans 18 residues. Looked up from germline, CDR1 is SGHRS and CDR2 is YFSETQ. CDR3 sequence reads: CASSLRWIQGAESDTQYF. The CDR3 DNA sequence: TGCGCCAGCAGCTTGAGGTGGATACAGGGGGCTGAATCAGATACGCAGTATTTT.

This chain connects TRBV5-6 to TRBJ1-5; D might be TRBD1 (5 bases). Germline V gives CDR1 SGHDT, CDR2 YYEEEE. There are 16 residues in the CDR3. Trimming cost V 5 bases and J 2 bases, with 17 bases left between them. The CDR3 DNA reads TGTGCCAGCAGTCTGCGGGGGACCTTGGGCAATCAGCCCCAGCATTTT. This encodes CASSLRGTLGNQPQHF.

This clone showed up just once. The rearrangement uses TRBV5-5 and TRBJ2-7; D is unresolved. This CDR3 is 13 amino acids long. Trimming stripped 1 base from V and 1 base from J, with 6 bases between. Per the germline V gene, CDR1 is SGHKS and CDR2 is YYEKEE (reference sequence). CDR3 DNA: TGTGCCAGCAGCTTGTGGCAGTCCTACGAGCAGTACTTC. This sequence encodes CASSLWQSYEQYF. The entire variable domain, with the rest obtained from reference TRBV5-5 and TRBJ2-7, is as follows: DAGVTQSPTHLIKTRGQQVTLRCSPISGHKSVSWYQQVLGQGPQFIFQYYEKEERGRGNFPDRFSARQFPNYSSELNVNALLLGDSALYLCASSLWQSYEQYFGPGTRLTVT.

A few counts support this clone. The V call is TRBV5-6, the J call TRBJ1-2; 9 bases map to TRBD1. The CDR3 length is 18 residues. CDR1 is SGHDT and CDR2 is YYEEEE in the germline V gene. J gave up 2 bases and V 4 bases, and 15 bases lay outside the gene matches. CDR3 residues: CASSRRPGQGKTNYGYTF. CDR3 nucleotide sequence: TGTGCCAGCAGCCGCCGTCCGGGACAGGGTAAGACCAACTATGGCTACACCTTC.

In DNA form, the CDR3 reads TGTGCCAGCAGCTTAGCGAGGATGGGTACGCAGTATTTT. Translated: CASSLARMGTQYF. This rearrangement joins TRBV7-2 to TRBJ2-3, with no clear D. Between the trimmed V and J ends, which lost 0 bases and 8 bases, there was a span of 9 bases. The germline gives CDR1 SGHTA, CDR2 FQGNSA. The CDR3 totals 13 residues.

The V call is TRBV9, the J call TRBJ2-1; TRBD2 matches at 9 bases. Germline V gene sequence: CDR1 SGDLS, CDR2 YYNGEE. This CDR3 comprises 15 residues. Unmatched junction bases numbered 2, after V lost 0 bases and J lost 4 bases. The CDR3 sequence is CASSVVSGGYNEQFF. CDR3 bases: TGTGCCAGCAGCGTAGTTAGCGGGGGTTACAATGAGCAGTTCTTC. Supplemented by reference TRBV9 and TRBJ2-1, the full variable domain reads DSGVTQTPKHLITATGQRVTLRCSPRSGDLSVYWYQQSLDQGLQFLIQYYNGEERAKGNILERFSAQQFPDLHSELNLSSLELGDSALYFCASSVVSGGYNEQFFGPGTRLTVL.

This chain uses TRBV6-1 with TRBJ1-5; 11 nucleotides match TRBD1. V was clipped by 2 bases and J by 7 bases; unmatched bases: 7. The germline V gene has CDR1 MNHNS and CDR2 SASEGT. The CDR3 spans 16 residues. CDR3 nucleotide sequence: TGTGCCAGCAGTGAACTGGACAGGGGGCCCCGACAGCCCCAGCATTTT. This gives the protein CASSELDRGPRQPQHF.

The chain employs TRBV2 and TRBJ2-2, with 9 positions matching TRBD1. CDR1 SNHLY and CDR2 FYNNEI come from the germline V gene. The CDR3 sequence is 13 residues long. CDR3 coding DNA: TGTGCTTCGGACAGGGGATTAGGCGGGGAGCTGTTTTTT. It translates to CASDRGLGGELFF.

This clone was seen once. The chain joins TRBV18 to TRBJ2-1; the match to TRBD1 covers 9 bases. Germline V lookup: CDR1 KGHSH, CDR2 LQKENI. The CDR3 extends over 19 amino acids. J gave up 7 bases and V 4 bases, and 20 bases lay outside the gene matches. Here the CDR3 reads CASSRLLHLVDRGGNEQFF. The CDR3 DNA reads TGTGCCAGCTCACGACTCCTACACCTCGTCGACAGGGGGGGTAATGAGCAGTTCTTC.

The V and J genes are TRBV28 and TRBJ2-7, with a weak D call TRBD1 (5 bases). V lost 3 bases to trimming and J lost 3 bases, with 18 bases between them. CDR1 is MDHEN and CDR2 is SYDVKM in the germline V gene. This CDR3 has 16 amino acids. The DNA of the CDR3 is TGTGCCAGCAGTTTTCCCAGGTCTTTAGGGGACTACGAGCAGTACTTC. Translation: CASSFPRSLGDYEQYF.

The CDR3 loop reads CASRSGTGVDEQFF. The CDR3 nucleotides read TGTGCCAGCAGGTCCGGGACAGGGGTCGATGAGCAGTTCTTC. This chain links TRBV6-5 with TRBJ2-1; 10 positions match TRBD1. J lost 8 bases, V lost 6 bases, and 7 bases had no gene match. The CDR3 covers 14 residues. CDR1 is MNHEY, CDR2 SVGAGI, per germline.